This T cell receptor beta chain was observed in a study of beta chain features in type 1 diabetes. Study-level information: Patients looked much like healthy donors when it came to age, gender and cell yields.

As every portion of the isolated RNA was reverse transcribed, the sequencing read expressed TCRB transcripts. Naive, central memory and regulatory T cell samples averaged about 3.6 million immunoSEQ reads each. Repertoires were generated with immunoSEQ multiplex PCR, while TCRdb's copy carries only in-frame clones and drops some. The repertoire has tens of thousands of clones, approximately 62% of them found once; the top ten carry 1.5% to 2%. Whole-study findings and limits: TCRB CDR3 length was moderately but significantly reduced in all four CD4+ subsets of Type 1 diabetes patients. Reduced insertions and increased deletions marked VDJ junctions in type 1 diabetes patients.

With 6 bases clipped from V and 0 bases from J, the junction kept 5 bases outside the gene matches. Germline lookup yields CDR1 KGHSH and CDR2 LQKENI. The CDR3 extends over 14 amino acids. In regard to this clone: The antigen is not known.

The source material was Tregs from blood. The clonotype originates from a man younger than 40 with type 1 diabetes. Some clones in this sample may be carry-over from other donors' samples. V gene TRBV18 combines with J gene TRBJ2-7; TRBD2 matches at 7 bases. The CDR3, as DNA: TGTGCCAGCTCCACCGGGGGGAGCTCCTACGAGCAGTACTTC. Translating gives CASSTGGSSYEQYF.